These 19 T cell receptor beta chains came from one sample sequenced in a study of shared clonotypes between healthy human individuals. Data came from immunoSEQ multiplex PCR; TCRdb stores just in-frame clones and leaves some out. The top ten clones hold approximately 55% of a sample with roughly 86,000 clones, about 70% of them seen once. The specimen sequenced was memory CD8+ T cells sorted from blood. Specified subset: CD45RO+ cells pooled with CCR7-negative TemRA cells. These receptors were taken from a man aged 25 to 40 in good health.

This clone was found a few times. The chain links TRBV5-1 to TRBJ2-3, with D possibly TRBD2 on 7 matching bases. Trimming took off 10 bases at V and 0 bases at J, with 15 bases between the two ends. The CDR3 contains 14 residues. Germline CDR1 SGHRS, CDR2 YFSETQ. The CDR3 loop reads CAGSRGGSTDTQYF. In DNA, the CDR3 is TGCGCCGGGTCCAGGGGAGGGAGCACAGATACGCAGTATTTT.

This clone was detected only once. The chain carries TRBV5-1 and TRBJ1-1; tentative D call: TRBD1 (5 bases). This CDR3 is built from 13 residues. Germline lookup yields CDR1 SGHRS and CDR2 YFSETQ. V was clipped by 5 bases and J by 3 bases, with 11 bases between them. CDR3 residues: CASRPDSYTEAFF. The CDR3 region has the DNA TGCGCCAGCAGACCTGACAGTTACACTGAAGCTTTCTTT.

This clone was observed a few times. The CDR3 spells CASSLYLAGNNEQFF. The CDR3 DNA reads TGTGCCAGCAGCTTATACTTAGCGGGTAACAATGAGCAGTTCTTC. V gene TRBV11-2 combines with J gene TRBJ2-1, with 7 bases lining up with TRBD2. The CDR3 length is 15 residues. In germline, CDR1 is SGHAT, CDR2 FQNNGV. The ends lost 2 bases at V and 5 bases at J; junction bases unmatched: 6.

J is TRBJ1-5 and V is TRBV2, with TRBD1 matching 11 bases. Unmatched junction bases numbered 4, after V lost 8 bases and J lost 4 bases. This CDR3 contains 14 residues. Germline values: CDR1 SNHLY, CDR2 FYNNEI. CDR3 in DNA: TGTGCCAGCTCCGGGACAGGGGGGAATCAGCCCCAGCATTTT. Translated, it gives CASSGTGGNQPQHF.

The chain carries TRBV4-3 and TRBJ2-7; TRBD2 agrees at 7 bases. This CDR3 contains 14 residues. The V gene's germline CDR1 is LGHNA and CDR2 YSLEER. The junction had 5 bases not matched to a gene; V was cut back by 3 bases and J by 3 bases. The DNA for the CDR3 is TGCGCCAGCAGCCATAATCGGGGGGACTACGAGCAGTACTTC. Translating gives CASSHNRGDYEQYF.

This clone showed up just a few times. The rearrangement links TRBV6-6 to TRBJ1-5; a weak D match, TRBD1 (6 bases). Germline CDR1 reads MNHNY; CDR2 reads SVGAGI (reference sequence). This CDR3 has 14 amino acids. V lost 0 bases to trimming and J lost 7 bases, with 10 bases between them. The CDR3 here is CASSYSPGDQPQHF. The CDR3 coding sequence is TGTGCCAGCAGTTACTCACCAGGGGACCAGCCCCAGCATTTT.

The V gene is TRBV4-1, the J gene TRBJ1-3, with 7 bases fitting TRBD1. This CDR3 is built from 17 residues. Unmatched junction bases numbered 7, after V lost 2 bases and J lost 0 bases. Germline CDR1 is MGHRA and CDR2 is YSYEKL. The CDR3 DNA reads TGCGCCAGCAGCCAAAAGGGTGACAGGGCCTCTGGAAACACCATATATTTT. This encodes CASSQKGDRASGNTIYF.

Only one count was recorded for this clone. V and J are TRBV6-5 and TRBJ2-2; 11 bases align to TRBD2. CDR3 length: 15 residues. Germline lookup yields CDR1 MNHEY and CDR2 SVGAGI. J gave up 6 bases and V 10 bases, and 10 bases lay outside the gene matches. The CDR3 nucleotides read TGTGCCACCAGGGAGACTAGCGGGACCGCCGGGGAGCTGTTTTTT. Amino acids: CATRETSGTAGELFF.

The chain recombines TRBV9 with TRBJ1-1; tentative D call: TRBD1 (5 bases). In germline, CDR1 is SGDLS, CDR2 YYNGEE. The CDR3 loop spans 15 amino acids. V shed 0 bases and J shed 0 bases, with 9 bases lying between them. The CDR3 coding sequence is TGTGCCAGCAGCGTAGGGGCAGGGATGAACACTGAAGCTTTCTTT. Translating gives CASSVGAGMNTEAFF.

The genes are TRBV11-2 and TRBJ2-7; 10 nucleotides align to TRBD2. V shed 6 bases and J 4 bases; nucleotides not matched to a gene: 9. The CDR3 runs to 15 residues. Germline CDR1 is SGHAT and CDR2 is FQNNGV. CDR3 DNA sequence: TGTGCCAGCAGGATAAGCGGGAGGGCCTTTTACGAGCAGTACTTC. Its protein is CASRISGRAFYEQYF. The full variable domain, in which reference TRBV11-2 and TRBJ2-7 provide the parts outside the CDR3, is EAGVAQSPRYKIIEKRQSVAFWCNPISGHATLYWYQQILGQGPKLLIQFQNNGVVDDSQLPKDRFSAERLKGVDSTLKIQPAKLEDSAVYLCASRISGRAFYEQYFGPGTRLTVT.

CDR3 sequence (DNA): TGTGCCAGCAGCTTGCAGCTATACACTGAAGCTTTCTTT. Its protein product is CASSLQLYTEAFF. This chain links TRBV7-2 with TRBJ1-1; the D is unclear. Germline CDR1 reads SGHTA; CDR2 reads FQGNSA. The CDR3 contains 13 residues. With 3 bases removed from V and 3 bases from J, the gap between germline ends came to 8 bases. Full variable domain (remainder filled in from reference TRBV7-2 and TRBJ1-1): GAGVSQSPSNKVTEKGKDVELRCDPISGHTALYWYRQSLGQGLEFLIYFQGNSAPDKSGLPSDRFSAERTGGSVSTLTIQRTQQEDSAVYLCASSLQLYTEAFFGQGTRLTVV.

The V call is TRBV5-5, the J call TRBJ1-5, with D possibly matching TRBD1 (5 bases). The CDR3 totals 15 residues. V lost 0 bases, J lost 6 bases, and 13 bases lay in between. CDR1 SGHKS and CDR2 YYEKEE come from the germline V gene (reference sequence). CDR3 sequence reads: CASSLGEGGGQPQHF. The CDR3 nucleotides are TGTGCCAGCAGCTTGGGAGAGGGTGGGGGTCAGCCCCAGCATTTT.

On this clone itself: Distinct nucleotide sequences in the sample also encode this CDR3. The chain has TRBV9 and TRBJ1-1; D not resolved. This CDR3 is 15 amino acids long. Trimming removed 2 bases from V and 1 base from J, with 12 bases in between. Germline loops: CDR1 SGDLS, CDR2 YYNGEE. CDR3 amino acids: CASSVGSLGNTEAFF. CDR3 nucleotide sequence: TGTGCCAGCAGCGTGGGAAGTTTGGGGAACACTGAAGCTTTCTTT.

This sequence joins TRBV15 and TRBJ1-1; no clear D gene. This CDR3 contains 14 residues. Germline V lookup: CDR1 LNHNV, CDR2 YYDKDF (reference sequence). V was shortened by 0 bases and J by 5 bases, with 10 bases between the two germline ends. This chain's CDR3 is CATSRDFGWTEAFF. The CDR3 DNA sequence: TGTGCCACCAGCAGAGATTTTGGGTGGACTGAAGCTTTCTTT.

V and J are TRBV5-5 and TRBJ1-1; 7 bases map to TRBD1. CDR1 and CDR2 from the germline V gene are SGHKS and YYEKEE (reference sequence). The CDR3 totals 16 residues. Trimming removed 0 bases from V and 0 bases from J; junction bases left unmatched: 5. CDR3 coding DNA: TGTGCCAGCAGCTTGGAGGGAGGGGGCATGAACACTGAAGCTTTCTTT. Its translation is CASSLEGGGMNTEAFF.

This clone was seen a single time. The V gene is TRBV28, the J gene TRBJ1-5; 7 nucleotides line up with TRBD1. Trimming removed 6 bases from V and 2 bases from J; junction bases left unmatched: 4. The CDR3 runs 14 residues. Germline CDR1 reads MDHEN; CDR2 reads SYDVKM. CDR3 protein: CASRPGGGNQPQHF. The CDR3 DNA sequence: TGTGCCAGCAGGCCAGGGGGTGGCAATCAGCCCCAGCATTTT.

By share, this clone counts as medium-sized. The V gene is TRBV7-2, the J gene TRBJ1-1; a weak D match, TRBD1 (6 bases). Looked up from germline, CDR1 is SGHTA and CDR2 is FQGNSA. Trimming pared 5 bases from V and 0 bases from J, leaving 13 bases between. CDR3 size: 15 residues. This chain's CDR3 is CASSPKTGVNTEAFF. The CDR3 DNA is TGTGCCAGCAGCCCGAAGACAGGTGTGAACACTGAAGCTTTCTTT.

The chain combines TRBV10-3 with TRBJ1-1; unclear D gene. The CDR3 is 14 amino acids. Trimming removed 4 bases from V and 3 bases from J, with 12 bases in between. The germline V gene encodes CDR1 ENHRY and CDR2 SYGVKD. CDR3 coding DNA: TGTGCCATCAGTGTTAACCGGAAGGACACTGAAGCTTTCTTT. Encoded protein: CAISVNRKDTEAFF.

The chain carries TRBV27 and TRBJ2-7, with 7 bases matching TRBD1. The ends lost 3 bases at V and 3 bases at J; junction bases unmatched: 5. This CDR3 has 14 amino acids. Germline CDR1 is MNHEY and CDR2 is SMNVEV (reference sequence). Written as DNA, the CDR3 is TGTGCCAGCAGTTTCTTAGGGGGCCACTACGAGCAGTACTTC. Encoded protein: CASSFLGGHYEQYF.